The 3 T cell receptor beta chains presented below share a single source sample, sequenced in a study of Graves' ophthalmopathy and Graves' hyperthyroidism (dated by TCRdb to 2016 to 2019). Sequencing took place on an Illumina HiSeq 2000. For repertoire sequencing, TCR beta CDR3 regions were amplified from RNA transcripts. The first round of RT-PCR was done with HTBI primers and the Qiagen OneStep RT-PCR kit, and was followed by a second round of multiplex PCR, then size selection and purification. TCRdb trimmed public reads at Q25 via fastp, called clones via MiXCR and kept in-frame beta chains. Merged by CDR3 protein, the rows form single entries marked with the most common genes and DNA. The sample contains almost 750,000 distinct CDR3 sequences, 40% of them found a single time. 40% to 55% of the sample rests with the top ten. The sequencing input was peripheral blood. The receptors were sampled from an adult man with Graves' ophthalmopathy.

The chain couples TRBV27 to TRBJ1-1; 9 bases match TRBD1. This CDR3 has 15 amino acids. After removal of 5 bases from V and 7 bases from J, the junction contained 11 bases not matched to a gene. In germline, CDR1 is MNHEY, CDR2 SMNVEV (reference sequence). Here the CDR3 DNA reads TGTGCCAGCAGTGCTCCGGGACAGGGTCTGAGTGAAGCTTTCTTT. This encodes CASSAPGQGLSEAFF.

This clonotype was seen many times. The V and J genes are TRBV2 and TRBJ1-1; 8 bases are a match to TRBD1. The trim removed 7 bases at V and 1 base at J, leaving 2 bases unmatched. Germline CDR1 SNHLY, CDR2 FYNNEI. This CDR3 contains 13 residues. CDR3 coding DNA: TGTGCCAGCAAGGGACAGGCGAACACTGAAGCTTTCTTT. Translation gives CASKGQANTEAFF. Complete variable domain (other parts from reference TRBV2 and TRBJ1-1): EPEVTQTPSHQVTQMGQEVILRCVPISNHLYFYWYRQILGQKVEFLVSFYNNEISEKSEIFDDQFSVERPDGSNFTLKIRSTKLEDSAMYFCASKGQANTEAFFGQGTRLTVV.

This clonotype was recorded many times. The genes are TRBV15 and TRBJ2-2, with D possibly TRBD2 on 5 matching bases. This CDR3 spans 11 amino acids. V dropped 10 bases and J dropped 4 bases, with 7 bases sitting between them. From germline, CDR1 is LNHNV and CDR2 YYDKDF (reference sequence). The CDR3 nucleotides are TGTGCCAGCGAGGGCACCGGGGAGCTGTTTTTT. Translation gives CASEGTGELFF.